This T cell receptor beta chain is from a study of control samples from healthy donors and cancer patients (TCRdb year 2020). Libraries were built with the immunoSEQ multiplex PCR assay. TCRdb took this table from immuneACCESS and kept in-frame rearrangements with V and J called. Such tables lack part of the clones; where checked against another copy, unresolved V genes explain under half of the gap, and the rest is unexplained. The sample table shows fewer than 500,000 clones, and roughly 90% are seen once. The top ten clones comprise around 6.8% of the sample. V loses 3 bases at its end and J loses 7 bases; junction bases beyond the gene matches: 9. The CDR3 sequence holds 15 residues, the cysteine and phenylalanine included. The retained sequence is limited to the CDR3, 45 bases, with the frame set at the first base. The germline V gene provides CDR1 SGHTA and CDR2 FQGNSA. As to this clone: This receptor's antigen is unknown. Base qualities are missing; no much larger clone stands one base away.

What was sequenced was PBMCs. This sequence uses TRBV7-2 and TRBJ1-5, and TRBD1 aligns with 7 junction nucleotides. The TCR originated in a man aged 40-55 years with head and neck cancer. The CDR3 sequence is CASSFNTGVGQPQHF. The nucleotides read TGTGCCAGCAGCTTTAACACAGGGGTAGGCCAGCCCCAGCATTTT.